The T cell receptor beta chain under discussion was sequenced for a study of blood T cell repertoires in COVID-19. Study summary: COVID-19 samples collected from the United States, Italy and Spain covered acute and convalescent phases.

The germline V gene has CDR1 SGHRS and CDR2 YFSETQ. The V gene lost 3 bases and the J gene lost 2 bases, with 15 bases spanning the gap. The CDR3 runs to 16 residues. Enrolled through a virtual design, the participants were between roughly 18 and 100 years of age and came from some 25 US areas. As originally analysed: By means of reference gene primer amplification, nucleated cell counts were estimated. Using immunoSEQ multiplex PCR, the repertoire was profiled, and TCRdb retains in-frame clones only, with some absent. V and J calls and clone size come straight from that table; D and trimming were deduced from the DNA. The sample includes some 390,000 clones, 75% to 90% of them seen just once.

This TCR came from a man aged 25-45 years who had recovered from COVID-19. Sequences were obtained from PBMCs or T cells enriched from blood (not recorded which). The chain joins TRBV5-1 to TRBJ2-1; D is unclear. CDR3 nucleotides: TGCGCCAGCAGCTCAGACCCTAGTGGAGCCTACAATGAGCAGTTCTTC. The encoded protein is CASSSDPSGAYNEQFF.